This T cell receptor (beta chain) was obtained from a study of CD8 T cells in Susac syndrome. RNA amounts of roughly 0.45 to 1 ug underwent reverse transcription with random hexamers. A single record per CDR3 protein comes from TCRdb applying MiXCR to the immunoSEQ multiplex PCR reads. The table has some 76,000 distinct CDR3 sequences, 75% to 95% seen once; the top ten hold just over 0.5%. The ends were cut back, 5 bases at V and 1 base at J, with 17 bases in the middle. The CDR3 extends over 16 amino acids. Sequenced sample: CD8+ T cells from PBMCs. The TCR was taken from a human donor with multiple sclerosis. The chain links TRBV12-3 or TRBV12-4 to TRBJ2-5; possibly TRBD1 or TRBD2 for D (5 bases each). The CDR3 DNA is TGTGCCAGCAGTCCCAGGGAGCGGTTCCCCCAAGAGACCCAGTACTTC. It specifies CASSPRERFPQETQYF.